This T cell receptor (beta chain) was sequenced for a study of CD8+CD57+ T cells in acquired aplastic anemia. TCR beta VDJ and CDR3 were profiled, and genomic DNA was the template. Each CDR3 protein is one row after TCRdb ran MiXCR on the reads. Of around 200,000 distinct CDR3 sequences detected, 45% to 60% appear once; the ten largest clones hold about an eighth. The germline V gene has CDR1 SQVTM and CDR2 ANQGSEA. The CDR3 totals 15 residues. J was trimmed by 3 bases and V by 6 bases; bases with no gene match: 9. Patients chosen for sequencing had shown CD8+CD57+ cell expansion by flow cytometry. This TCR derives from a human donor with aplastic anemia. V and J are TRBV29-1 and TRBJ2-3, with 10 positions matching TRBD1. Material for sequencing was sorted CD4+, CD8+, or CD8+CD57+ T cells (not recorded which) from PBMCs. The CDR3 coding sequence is TGCAGCGTCGACCCGGGACAGGGGCCGACAGATACGCAGTATTTT. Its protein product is CSVDPGQGPTDTQYF.